One and the same sample provided the 30 T cell receptor beta chains below, sequenced in a study of CD8+CD57+ T cells in acquired aplastic anemia. Selection for sequencing was limited to patients who had shown CD8+CD57+ cell expansion by flow cytometry. For CDR3 and TCR beta VDJ profiling, genomic DNA was the template used. MiXCR, run by TCRdb on the reads, gives a single entry per CDR3 protein. This sample has about 180,000 distinct CDR3 sequences, with roughly 65% found just once. Sequencing input: sorted CD4+, CD8+, or CD8+CD57+ T cells (not recorded which) from PBMCs. The receptors shown here come from a human donor with aplastic anemia.

This clonotype was seen many times. CDR3 coding DNA: TGCAGCGTTGGTCACAGTGAGACGTACGAGCAGTACTTC. It specifies CSVGHSETYEQYF. The chain recombines TRBV29-1 with TRBJ2-7, with D unresolved. Germline V gene lookup returns CDR1 SQVTM and CDR2 ANQGSEA. The germline V and J ends were trimmed by 4 bases and 4 bases, with 14 bases remaining between them. This CDR3 region has 13 residues.

This clonotype turned up a few times. One end of the junction fails to match germline, which may point to a read error. The chain carries TRBV7-7 and TRBJ2-1, with D possibly TRBD1 on 6 matching bases. The CDR3 is 14 amino acids. The germline V gene has CDR1 SSHAT and CDR2 FNYEAQ (reference sequence). CDR3 sequence reads: CASSLMHRANEQFF. CDR3 DNA: TGTGCTAGCAGCCTCATGCACAGGGCGAATGAGCAGTTCTTC.

The chain has TRBV7-3 and TRBJ1-6, with a possible D match to TRBD1 (6 bases). The CDR3 is 17 residues long. The germline V and J ends were trimmed by 6 bases and 9 bases, with 24 bases remaining between them. The germline V gene encodes CDR1 SGHTA and CDR2 FQGTGA. The CDR3 coding sequence is TGTGCCAGCAGTTACTCCCCCCCACAGGGAGGAAGTTCACCCCTCCACTTT. Its protein product is CASSYSPPQGGSSPLHF.

This clonotype was counted at least ten times. This rearrangement joins TRBV7-2 to TRBJ2-2; D unresolved. Trimming left V 1 base short and J 3 bases short, with 6 bases between. The CDR3 totals 14 residues. Germline values: CDR1 SGHTA, CDR2 FQGNSA. The CDR3 DNA follows: TGTGCCAGCAGCTTAGGGCCCTACACCGGGGAGCTGTTTTTT. It yields the protein CASSLGPYTGELFF.

The rearrangement links TRBV2 to TRBJ1-2; D not certain. The germline gives CDR1 SNHLY, CDR2 FYNNEI. Trimming shortened V by 2 bases and J by 5 bases, and 15 bases separated the two germline ends. The CDR3 is 15 amino acids. CDR3 bases: TGTGCCAGCAGTGAATATGAGGCGACCCGGTATGGCTACACCTTC. Its protein product is CASSEYEATRYGYTF.

The chain carries TRBV7-8 and TRBJ2-5; no reliable D call. V lost 1 base to trimming and J lost 6 bases, with 9 bases between them. CDR3 length: 13 amino acids. The germline V gene encodes CDR1 SGHVS and CDR2 FQNEAQ. CDR3 residues: CASSLVPGQTQYF. DNA for the CDR3: TGTGCCAGCAGCTTAGTTCCGGGCCAGACCCAGTACTTC. Full variable domain (outside the CDR3, taken from reference TRBV7-8 and TRBJ2-5): GAGVSQSPRYKVAKRGQDVALRCDPISGHVSLFWYQQALGQGPEFLTYFQNEAQLDKSGLPSDRFFAERPEGSVSTLKIQRTQQEDSAVYLCASSLVPGQTQYFGPGTRLLVL.

This clonotype was seen many times. The DNA of the CDR3 is TGCAGCGTTGAACCGGCGGGGGTTGCAGAGACCCAGTACTTC. Amino acids: CSVEPAGVAETQYF. This chain joins TRBV29-1 and TRBJ2-5; 7 nucleotides agree with TRBD2. V lost 2 bases, J lost 4 bases, and 7 bases stayed unmatched. CDR1 SQVTM and CDR2 ANQGSEA come from the germline V gene. This CDR3 is built from 14 residues.

V is TRBV5-6 and J is TRBJ1-6, with 8 positions matching TRBD1. CDR3 length equals 16 residues. Looked up from germline, CDR1 is SGHDT and CDR2 is YYEEEE. V dropped 5 bases and J dropped 13; count of bases not matched to a gene: 17. CDR3 DNA: TGTGCCAGCAGTTACGAAGGCGGCAGGGGGCTAGTTCCCCTCCACTTT. Its translation: CASSYEGGRGLVPLHF.

The chain has TRBV11-1 and TRBJ1-5, with D hard to call. Trimming pared 5 bases from V and 3 bases from J, leaving 14 bases between. Germline assignment: CDR1 SGHAT and CDR2 FQDESV (reference sequence). The CDR3 covers 15 residues. CDR3 in amino acids: CASSQGRSLNQPQHF. CDR3 DNA sequence: TGTGCCAGCAGCCAAGGCAGGAGCCTCAATCAGCCCCAGCATTTT.

This sequence joins TRBV7-2 and TRBJ2-3, with TRBD2 identical over 10 bases. CDR3 length: 16 amino acids. The junction had 7 bases not matched to a gene; V was cut back by 5 bases and J by 2 bases. Germline V gives CDR1 SGHTA, CDR2 FQGNSA. CDR3 DNA sequence: TGTGCCAGCAGCCCAGCTAGCGGGGGATACACAGATACGCAGTATTTT. Its translation is CASSPASGGYTDTQYF.

Points on this clonotype: One end of the junction is discordant with germline, which a read error may explain. CDR3 loop: CAISVGEGSSYEQYF. CDR3 DNA sequence: TGCGCCATCAGTGTCGGCGAGGGGAGCTCCTACGAACAGTACTTC. The V call is TRBV10-3, the J call TRBJ2-7, with D tentatively TRBD1 or TRBD2 (5 bases each). Germline V gives CDR1 ENHRY, CDR2 SYGVKD. This CDR3 has 15 residues.

This chain uses TRBV19 with TRBJ2-3; 11 bases map to TRBD1. Germline V gives CDR1 LNHDA, CDR2 SQIVND (reference sequence). The CDR3 is 17 residues long. Unmatched junction bases numbered 11, after V lost 4 bases and J lost 5 bases. The CDR3 here is CASSKTRTGGAGDTQYF. CDR3 nucleotide sequence: TGTGCCAGTAGTAAAACACGGACAGGGGGCGCGGGAGATACGCAGTATTTT.

The chain joins TRBV4-1 to TRBJ1-2; 8 bases fit TRBD1. CDR3 size: 15 residues. The V gene end was trimmed by 3 bases and the J gene end by 5 bases; junction bases not matched to a gene: 8. Per the germline V gene, CDR1 is MGHRA and CDR2 is YSYEKL. This chain's CDR3 is CASSQAQGAGYGYTF. The DNA for the CDR3 is TGCGCCAGCAGCCAGGCTCAGGGGGCCGGGTATGGCTACACCTTC.

The rearrangement uses TRBV7-9 and TRBJ1-2; 7 bases fit TRBD1. The V gene end was trimmed by 5 bases and the J gene end by 8 bases; junction bases not matched to a gene: 8. Per germline, CDR1 SEHNR and CDR2 FQNEAQ (reference sequence). CDR3 length: 13 residues. CDR3 coding DNA: TGTGCCAGCAGCGTGACAGGGTCGGTCGGCTACACCTTC. Translating it yields CASSVTGSVGYTF. Full variable domain (missing parts from reference TRBV7-9 and TRBJ1-2): DTGVSQNPRHKITKRGQNVTFRCDPISEHNRLYWYRQTLGQGPEFLTYFQNEAQLEKSRLLSDRFSAERPKGSFSTLEIQRTEQGDSAMYLCASSVTGSVGYTFGSGTRLTVV.

This chain joins TRBV19 and TRBJ2-1; 8 bases line up with TRBD2. Trimming removed 6 bases from V and 8 bases from J; junction bases left unmatched: 21. Germline values: CDR1 LNHDA, CDR2 SQIVND (reference sequence). CDR3 size: 18 residues. CDR3: CASSGGGTGGRPRDEQFF. CDR3 sequence (DNA): TGTGCCAGTAGCGGGGGGGGAACCGGCGGGAGGCCAAGAGATGAGCAGTTCTTC.

This clonotype was detected many times. J is TRBJ2-1 and V is TRBV19; D call uncertain. The V end lost 5 bases, the J end lost 4 bases, and 9 bases lay between the germline ends. Germline V gene sequence: CDR1 LNHDA, CDR2 SQIVND (reference sequence). This CDR3 comprises 13 residues. This CDR3 is CASSAGRYNEQFF. In DNA form, the CDR3 reads TGTGCCAGTAGTGCCGGCAGGTACAATGAGCAGTTCTTC.

J is TRBJ2-1 and V is TRBV3-1; D unresolved. V dropped 0 bases and J dropped 2 bases, with 2 bases sitting between them. Germline-derived CDR1 and CDR2 are LGHDT and YNNKEL (reference sequence). The CDR3 consists of 13 residues. The CDR3 loop reads CASSQDTYNEQFF. In DNA form, the CDR3 reads TGTGCCAGCAGCCAAGACACCTACAATGAGCAGTTCTTC.

V usage is TRBV7-9 and J usage is TRBJ2-7, with D perhaps matching TRBD1 (5 bases). The length of the CDR3 is 13 residues. Germline CDR1 is SEHNR and CDR2 is FQNEAQ (reference sequence). V was shortened by 6 bases and J by 5 bases, with 14 bases between the two germline ends. The CDR3 reads CASSRQSLDEQYF. In nucleotides, the CDR3 is TGTGCCAGCAGTAGACAGTCGCTGGACGAGCAGTACTTC.

V is TRBV24-1 and J is TRBJ2-7; weak D call: TRBD2 (6 bases). The V and J ends lost 12 bases and 6 bases respectively, with 14 bases between them. The CDR3 loop spans 11 amino acids. Germline V gene data show CDR1 as KGHDR and CDR2 as SFDVKD. The CDR3 DNA reads TGTGCCGCGGGGTCGGGGTTCGAGCAGTACTTC. This encodes CAAGSGFEQYF.

The chain uses TRBV11-3 and TRBJ1-1; the D is unclear. V lost 5 bases to trimming and J lost 1 base, with 8 bases between them. Germline CDR1 is SGHNT and CDR2 is YENEEA. CDR3 length: 13 residues. This CDR3 is CASSATANTEAFF. In DNA, the CDR3 is TGTGCCAGCAGCGCCACAGCGAACACTGAAGCTTTCTTT.

In its sample, this clonotype was seen once. The CDR3 here is CASRRTGGNEQFF. DNA for the CDR3: TGTGCCAGCAGAAGGACAGGGGGGAATGAGCAGTTCTTC. The chain is built from TRBV10-3 and TRBJ2-1; 10 bases agree with TRBD1. The CDR3 spans 13 residues. Germline-derived CDR1 and CDR2 are ENHRY and SYGVKD. V gave up 10 bases and J gave up 7 bases; unmatched junction bases: 7.

The genes are TRBV6-1 and TRBJ1-1; D is perhaps TRBD1 (6 bases). V lost 6 bases and J lost 2, with 13 bases in between. The CDR3 consists of 14 residues. Germline V gene lookup returns CDR1 MNHNS and CDR2 SASEGT. CDR3 nucleotides: TGTGCCAGCAGCCCAAGGGGGATAAACACTGAAGCTTTCTTT. Encoded protein: CASSPRGINTEAFF.

V is TRBV20-1 and J is TRBJ2-5; TRBD2 aligns across 9 bases. The CDR3 runs 13 residues. The trim removed 3 bases at V and 5 bases at J, leaving 4 bases unmatched. CDR1 and CDR2 (germline): DFQATT, SNEGSKA (reference sequence). The CDR3: CSASAGGGETQYF. The DNA for the CDR3 is TGCAGTGCTAGCGCGGGGGGGGGGGAGACCCAGTACTTC.

This clonotype was recorded at least ten times. This chain uses TRBV19 with TRBJ2-7; D is possibly TRBD2 (5 bases). The V gene's germline CDR1 is LNHDA and CDR2 SQIVND (reference sequence). Deletions cut 3 bases from V and 0 bases from J, with 15 bases between. CDR3 length: 16 residues. The CDR3 bases are TGTGCCAGTAGTATCGGAGGCAGACTTAGCTCCTACGAGCAGTACTTC. It is translated as CASSIGGRLSSYEQYF. Looking up the rest from reference TRBV19 and TRBJ2-7 gives the full variable domain: DGGITQSPKYLFRKEGQNVTLSCEQNLNHDAMYWYRQDPGQGLRLIYYSQIVNDFQKGDIAEGYSVSREKKESFPLTVTSAQKNPTAFYLCASSIGGRLSSYEQYFGPGTRLTVT.

The table lists this clonotype with many counts. The chain combines TRBV7-9 with TRBJ2-3, with 7 bases that match TRBD1. CDR1 is SEHNR and CDR2 is FQNEAQ in the germline V gene (reference sequence). The V segment lost 5 bases and the J segment 5 bases; nucleotides outside the gene matches: 1. CDR3 length: 12 residues. The CDR3 DNA follows: TGTGCCAGCAGCCCAGGGGGAGATACGCAGTATTTT. It yields the protein CASSPGGDTQYF.

Only a few counts were recorded for this clonotype. The rearrangement joins TRBV20-1 to TRBJ1-2; D is undetermined. V shed 0 bases and J shed 6 bases, with 14 bases lying between them. CDR3 size: 14 residues. Germline CDR1 and CDR2: DFQATT and SNEGSKA (reference sequence). This CDR3 reads CSARDLAGSHGYTF. The CDR3 nucleotides read TGCAGTGCTAGAGATCTTGCGGGCTCGCATGGCTACACCTTC.

This clonotype was picked up one time. The chain uses TRBV20-1 and TRBJ1-1; no clear D gene. There are 12 residues in the CDR3. The V end was cut by 0 bases, the J end by 14 bases, with 16 bases between. Germline V gives CDR1 DFQATT, CDR2 SNEGSKA (reference sequence). This CDR3 is CSARDMGGERFF. DNA for the CDR3: TGCAGTGCTAGAGATATGGGCGGGGAACGCTTCTTT.

The CDR3 nucleotides are TGTGCCACCAGAGGACCCGGACAGGCGAACACTGAAGCTTTCTTT. Amino acid sequence: CATRGPGQANTEAFF. The V call is TRBV24-1, the J call TRBJ1-1; 7 nucleotides line up with TRBD1. The CDR3 contains 15 residues. V lost 7 bases and J lost 1; bases outside the gene matches: 8. Germline CDR1 reads KGHDR; CDR2 reads SFDVKD.

The chain combines TRBV11-1 with TRBJ2-7; TRBD2 agrees at 9 bases. CDR1 and CDR2 from the germline V gene are SGHAT and FQDESV (reference sequence). The CDR3 contains 16 residues. As DNA, the CDR3 is TGCGCCAGCAGCCCGGCGGGGCTAGCGGGGACTGGGGAGCAGTACGTC. It yields the protein CASSPAGLAGTGEQYV.

This clonotype came up many times. The chain employs TRBV2 and TRBJ2-7; no clear D gene. Trimming left V 8 bases short and J 2 bases short, with 4 bases between. The germline V gene has CDR1 SNHLY and CDR2 FYNNEI. The CDR3 loop spans 10 amino acids. This CDR3 reads CASGPYEQYF. DNA of the CDR3: TGTGCCAGCGGACCCTACGAGCAGTACTTC. The full variable domain, in which reference TRBV2 and TRBJ2-7 provide the parts outside the CDR3, is EPEVTQTPSHQVTQMGQEVILRCVPISNHLYFYWYRQILGQKVEFLVSFYNNEISEKSEIFDDQFSVERPDGSNFTLKIRSTKLEDSAMYFCASGPYEQYFGPGTRLTVT.